This TCR beta chain was retrieved from a study of shared clonotypes between healthy human individuals. The protocol was immunoSEQ multiplex PCR, while the TCRdb copy is restricted to in-frame clones and leaves out a portion. The table shows roughly 1,000,000 clones, with about 80% occurring only once. The germline CDR1 and CDR2 sequences are SGHDN and FVKESK. CDR3 length equals 14 residues. The ends were cut back, 4 bases at V and 0 bases at J, with 4 bases in the middle. The sequenced material came from memory CD4+ T cells from PBMCs. Subset in this sample: CD45RA-negative fraction. The chain combines TRBV14 with TRBJ2-6; D is undetermined. The TCR comes from a man younger than 35 in good health. Some clones in this sample may be carry-over from other donors' samples. For the CDR3, the DNA is TGTGCCAGCAGCCTAAACTCTGGGGCCAACGTCCTGACTTTC. As protein: CASSLNSGANVLTF.